A single sample gave rise to the 14 T cell receptor beta chains below, sequenced in a study of T cells in Graves' hyperthyroidism and ophthalmopathy. RNA transcripts yielded amplified TCR beta CDR3 regions. Primed by the HTBI set, a first-round RT-PCR was run on the TCR CDR3. TCRdb itself ran the multiplex PCR reads through MiXCR, one entry per CDR3 protein. The sample holds 640,000 or so distinct CDR3 sequences, about 14% seen once. The sample consisted of blood. The receptors stem from a woman aged 18-29 years with Graves' ophthalmopathy.

This chain connects TRBV9 to TRBJ2-2; 11 nucleotides match TRBD2. With 0 bases clipped from V and 1 base from J, the junction kept 2 bases outside the gene matches. This CDR3 comprises 17 residues. Germline V gene sequence: CDR1 SGDLS, CDR2 YYNGEE. The CDR3: CASSVGGTSGNTGELFF. CDR3 DNA sequence: TGTGCCAGCAGCGTAGGAGGGACTAGCGGGAACACCGGGGAGCTGTTTTTT.

This clonotype turned up a few times. This may arise from a read error, as a much more abundant clone is one base away. V and J are TRBV2 and TRBJ2-4, with D tentatively TRBD1 or TRBD2 (5 bases each). Trimming removed 2 bases at V and 8 bases at J, with 13 bases between. Looked up from germline, CDR1 is SNHLY and CDR2 is FYNNEI. This CDR3 is built from 14 residues. Written as DNA, the CDR3 is TGTGCCAGCAGTGAAACTAGTCAAGGGGACATTCAGTACTTC. Encoded protein: CASSETSQGDIQYF.

Concerning this clonotype: One junction end does not reproduce the germline sequence, and a read error may be involved. The chain is built from TRBV7-2 and TRBJ1-1; no definite D call. The CDR3 loop spans 14 amino acids. The germline V gene has CDR1 SGHTA and CDR2 FQGNSA. This CDR3 is CASSVYKLNTEAFF. CDR3 sequence (DNA): TGTGCCAGCAGCGTATACAAATTGAACACTGAAGCCTTCTTT.

This clonotype showed up many times. The chain carries TRBV5-8 and TRBJ1-1; D ambiguous. This CDR3 region has 15 residues. V dropped 0 bases and J dropped 1 base, with 10 bases sitting between them. Germline-derived CDR1 and CDR2 are SGHTS and YDEGEE. CDR3 sequence: CASSLVRAANTEAFF. The CDR3 DNA reads as TGTGCCAGCAGCTTGGTGAGGGCCGCGAACACTGAAGCTTTCTTT.

This clonotype has ten or more counts. The chain employs TRBV7-9 and TRBJ2-5; D is ambiguous. V was shortened by 0 bases and J by 5 bases, with 16 bases between the two germline ends. The length of the CDR3 is 16 residues. CDR1 and CDR2 (germline): SEHNR, FQNEAQ (reference sequence). The CDR3 nucleotides are TGTGCCAGCAGCTTAGCGGCGGCAGGTACCTTTGAGACCCAGTACTTC. Translated, it gives CASSLAAAGTFETQYF.

This clonotype has at least ten counts. J is TRBJ1-5 and V is TRBV2; no firm D call. The CDR3 runs to 13 residues. With 3 bases removed from V and 0 bases from J, the gap between germline ends came to 3 bases. Per germline, CDR1 SNHLY and CDR2 FYNNEI. CDR3 nucleotide sequence: TGTGCCAGCAGTGATCATAGCAATCAGCCCCAGCATTTT. Amino acid sequence: CASSDHSNQPQHF. Full variable domain (rest looked up from reference TRBV2 and TRBJ1-5): EPEVTQTPSHQVTQMGQEVILRCVPISNHLYFYWYRQILGQKVEFLVSFYNNEISEKSEIFDDQFSVERPDGSNFTLKIRSTKLEDSAMYFCASSDHSNQPQHFGDGTRLSIL.

Worth noting for this clonotype: Given a much more abundant clone one base away, this may be a read error. V usage is TRBV27 and J usage is TRBJ2-7, with 9 bases fitting TRBD2. Per germline, CDR1 MNHEY and CDR2 SMNVEV (reference sequence). Unmatched junction bases numbered 9, after V lost 6 bases and J lost 3 bases. The CDR3 is 15 residues long. The CDR3 nucleotides read TGTGCCAGCAGATTAATGGTTAGCGGGAGCTACGAGCAGTACTTC. Translation: CASRLMVSGSYEQYF.

The rearrangement uses TRBV7-8 and TRBJ1-2; 7 nucleotides line up with TRBD1. The CDR3 consists of 13 residues. V lost 5 bases to trimming and J lost 14 bases; unmatched junction nucleotides: 14. Germline CDR1 reads SGHVS; CDR2 reads FQNEAQ. The CDR3 reads CASSPAGQTFWTF. For the CDR3, the DNA is TGTGCCAGCAGCCCGGCGGGACAGACGTTTTGGACCTTC. The variable domain in full, with the rest retrieved from reference TRBV7-8 and TRBJ1-2, is GAGVSQSPRYKVAKRGQDVALRCDPISGHVSLFWYQQALGQGPEFLTYFQNEAQLDKSGLPSDRFFAERPEGSVSTLKIQRTQQEDSAVYLCASSPAGQTFWTFGSGTRLTVV.

Concerning this clonotype: Given a much more abundant clone one base away, this may be a read error. V and J are TRBV5-6 and TRBJ2-7; 9 nucleotides agree with TRBD2. CDR1 is SGHDT, CDR2 YYEEEE, per germline. Unmatched junction bases numbered 19, after V lost 8 bases and J lost 4 bases. This CDR3 contains 17 residues. The CDR3 DNA sequence: TGTGCCAGTGGCAAACTGCGTGTGCTAGCGGGATTTTACGAGCAGTACTTC. Translated: CASGKLRVLAGFYEQYF.

Ten or more counts support this clonotype. This chain uses TRBV6-1 with TRBJ2-7; maybe TRBD1 (5 bases). Germline V CDR1 and CDR2: MNHNS, SASEGT. The V and J ends lost 3 bases and 3 bases respectively, with 15 bases between them. The CDR3 loop spans 15 amino acids. The DNA for the CDR3 is TGTGCCAGCAGTGACAGGCCCAGGGTGTTCTACGAGCAGTACTTC. It specifies CASSDRPRVFYEQYF.

This clonotype was recorded many times. The chain joins TRBV7-8 to TRBJ1-6, with D uncertain. This CDR3 has 17 amino acids. Trimming stripped 4 bases from V and 7 bases from J, with 20 bases between. Per the germline V gene, CDR1 is SGHVS and CDR2 is FQNEAQ. The DNA for the CDR3 is TGTGCCAGCAGCTCGTCCGTCCTTCGATCGACGAATTCACCCCTCCACTTT. Translating it yields CASSSSVLRSTNSPLHF.

V and J are TRBV4-1 and TRBJ2-7, with D perhaps matching TRBD1 (6 bases). Germline loops: CDR1 MGHRA, CDR2 YSYEKL. Deletions cut 0 bases from V and 2 bases from J, with 14 bases between. The CDR3 loop spans 16 amino acids. CDR3 amino acids: CASSQDWTVKTYEQYF. The CDR3 coding sequence is TGCGCCAGCAGCCAAGATTGGACAGTCAAGACCTACGAGCAGTACTTC.

Many counts were recorded for this clonotype. The chain uses TRBV6-1 and TRBJ2-3; D may be TRBD1 (5 bases). The V gene's germline CDR1 is MNHNS and CDR2 SASEGT. The CDR3 runs 16 residues. Between the trimmed V and J ends, which lost 2 bases and 3 bases, there was a span of 15 bases. CDR3 residues: CASSESPGRATDTQYF. The DNA for the CDR3 is TGTGCCAGCAGTGAATCCCCGGGCAGGGCGACAGATACGCAGTATTTT.

This CDR3 reads CSARDLTIQNEQYF. The CDR3 bases are TGCAGTGCTAGAGATCTGACAATCCAAAACGAGCAGTACTTC. The chain recombines TRBV20-1 with TRBJ2-7; D is uncertain. Germline loops: CDR1 DFQATT, CDR2 SNEGSKA (reference sequence). CDR3 length: 14 residues. V was clipped by 0 bases and J by 5 bases, with 14 bases between them.